The entry below describes one T cell receptor (beta chain). The record originates from a study of blood T cells in healthy people across ages. Trimming removed 1 base from V and 8 bases from J, with 16 bases in between. The germline CDR1 and CDR2 sequences are SGHRS and YFSETQ. The CDR3 covers 15 residues. Together with a sample-barcoded 5' primer, a J-beta primer mix was included in a second PCR lasting roughly 6 to 12 cycles. One entry per CDR3 protein, called by TCRdb with MiXCR from the 5' RACE reads. Here the sample spans around 800,000 distinct CDR3 sequences, about 62% being singletons. The chain links TRBV5-1 to TRBJ2-1; weak D call: TRBD1 (6 bases). This TCR was sampled from a man aged 30-40 years in good health. The sequenced sample was blood. The CDR3 region has the DNA TGCGCCAGCAGCTTGAGGGGCAGGGGAATTGATGAGCAGTTCTTC. Translated, it gives CASSLRGRGIDEQFF.